The present T cell receptor beta chain was sequenced within a study of cytomegalovirus exposure and HLA in healthy donors (TCRdb year 2017). A note on the overall study: A later analysis indicated that the roughly 130 validation repertoires were generated on the platform also employed for the approximately 700 repertoires of the first cohort. The study aimed to test whether signatures of past pathogen exposure could be identified by cataloging public T cell receptors. Besides the first cohort of around 670 subjects, a separate validation cohort made up of over a hundred different subjects was used. High-throughput TCR immunosequencing, statistical association of individual TCRs with disease status, and machine learning were combined to predict cytomegalovirus infection status.

What the study reported, not specific to this receptor: The authors suggested that the approach could potentially be generalized to other disease states and immunological phenotypes. In the study, 150 to 200 TCR beta chains were listed as associated with cytomegalovirus. In vitro tests confirmed that a few of the cytomegalovirus-associated TCR beta chains recognize cytomegalovirus antigens. A later analysis had no HLA typing for the validation cohort, so co-occurrence there was scored across all 120 repertoires. In a later analysis, TCRs clustered in the first cohort were found to also tend to co-occur in the approximately 120 validation repertoires, with 85% to 95% of cluster scores above 0. The classifier was reported to diagnose cytomegalovirus status with high specificity and sensitivity in both the original cohort and the validation cohort. Most TCR sequences were seen in very few donors, while some public TCRs were found in many individuals.

Trimming takes 6 bases from V and 2 bases from J, and the germline ends sit 16 bases apart. The CDR3 contains 15 residues, cysteine and phenylalanine counted. The kept DNA is CDR3 alone, 45 bases in frame from the first base. CDR1 SNHLY and CDR2 FYNNEI were looked up in the germline V gene. Comment on this clone: No antigen is known for it. No base qualities exist here, and no much larger clone lies one base off it.

Separate from the roughly 650-subject first cohort, the validation cohort of roughly 110 subjects was the group to which the donors belonged. The library was produced with the immunoSEQ multiplex PCR assay. As for how the authors treated the data: To diagnose cytomegalovirus status from the catalog of TCR beta chain sequences, a statistical classification framework was built. TCRdb limited this immuneACCESS table to in-frame rearrangements with V and J called. A share of clones is missing; checked studies link under half to unresolved V genes, and the rest is unexplained. V, J and clone size are taken as reported in that table, and D and trimming were inferred from the DNA itself. The sample contains about 200,000 clones, 84% of them found a single time. Roughly 13% of the sample goes to the ten largest clones.

The sample comprised PBMCs. Rearrangement joined TRBV2 to TRBJ1-2; 5 matching bases give a weak D call of TRBD1. The sequence came from a woman between 25 and 40 years old in good health and CMV-seropositive. CDR3 sequence: CASRVSGLRNYGYTF. The nucleotides read TGTGCCAGCAGAGTGTCGGGACTCAGAAACTATGGCTACACCTTC.